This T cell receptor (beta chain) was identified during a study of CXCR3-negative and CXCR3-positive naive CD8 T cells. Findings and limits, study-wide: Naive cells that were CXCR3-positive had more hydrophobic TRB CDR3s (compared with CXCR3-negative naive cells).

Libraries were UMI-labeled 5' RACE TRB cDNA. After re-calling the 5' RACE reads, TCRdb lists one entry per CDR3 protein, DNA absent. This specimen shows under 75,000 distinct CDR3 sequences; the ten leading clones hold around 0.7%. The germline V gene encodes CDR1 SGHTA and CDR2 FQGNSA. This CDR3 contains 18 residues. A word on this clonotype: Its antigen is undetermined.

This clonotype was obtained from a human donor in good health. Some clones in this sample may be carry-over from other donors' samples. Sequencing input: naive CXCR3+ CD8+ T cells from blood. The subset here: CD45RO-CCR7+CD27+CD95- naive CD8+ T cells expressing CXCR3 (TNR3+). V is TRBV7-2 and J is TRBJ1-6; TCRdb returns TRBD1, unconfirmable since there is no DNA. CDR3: CASSTRWTKQGAPSPLHF.